The 17 T cell receptor beta chains below were found in one sample sequenced in a study of response to subunit inactivated influenza vaccine. TCRdb re-analysed the RT-PCR reads in MiXCR, keeping a single row per CDR3 protein. The table has about 780,000 distinct CDR3 sequences, under 20% seen once; the top ten hold under 13%. The source was PBMCs from blood, collected around 5 days after vaccination. The receptors were sampled from a man aged 45 to 65 who received an inactivated influenza vaccine.

This clonotype was detected a few times. J is TRBJ2-7 and V is TRBV5-1; 8 bases map to TRBD1. V was clipped by 4 bases and J by 7 bases; unmatched bases: 19. The CDR3 has 17 amino acids. CDR1 and CDR2 from the germline V gene are SGHRS and YFSETQ. The CDR3 DNA follows: TGCGCCAGCAGCATCCGGGACAGGAAACGGTCCTCGAGGGAGCAGTACTTC. Its protein product is CASSIRDRKRSSREQYF.

This clonotype was seen a few times. The chain couples TRBV18 to TRBJ2-1, with 8 bases matching TRBD1. Per the germline V gene, CDR1 is KGHSH and CDR2 is LQKENI. CDR3 length: 16 amino acids. Trimming at V came to 3 bases and at J to 8 bases, leaving 12 bases not matched to a gene. CDR3 residues: CASSPPAWTGLDEQFF. The CDR3 nucleotides are TGTGCCAGCTCACCCCCGGCCTGGACAGGGCTCGATGAGCAGTTCTTC.

V is TRBV10-2 and J is TRBJ2-1; tentatively, D is TRBD1 (6 bases). Looked up from germline, CDR1 is WSHSY and CDR2 is SAAADI. The ends were cut back, 1 base at V and 2 bases at J, with 15 bases in the middle. This CDR3 is built from 17 residues. CDR3 nucleotides: TGCGCCAGCAGTGAGTTCCGCAGCGGACAGCCCTACAATGAGCAGTTCTTC. Amino acid sequence: CASSEFRSGQPYNEQFF.

This clonotype was recorded at least ten times. The chain recombines TRBV29-1 with TRBJ2-2; TRBD1 is a possible D gene (5 bases). With 6 bases removed from V and 4 bases from J, the gap between germline ends came to 9 bases. CDR3 length: 12 residues. Per germline, CDR1 SQVTM and CDR2 ANQGSEA. The CDR3 reads CSVPDSTGELFF. CDR3 bases: TGCAGCGTACCAGACAGCACCGGGGAGCTGTTTTTT.

The V and J genes are TRBV11-2 and TRBJ1-1; D ambiguous. The germline CDR1 and CDR2 sequences are SGHAT and FQNNGV. The CDR3 loop spans 14 amino acids. The germline V and J ends were trimmed by 6 bases and 4 bases, with 15 bases remaining between them. The CDR3 DNA reads TGTGCCAGCAGTCCAAGTGGGGATCTCACTGAAGCTTTCTTT. It yields the protein CASSPSGDLTEAFF.

V is TRBV15 and J is TRBJ1-1; TRBD1 might be the D (6 bases). The germline CDR1 and CDR2 sequences are LNHNV and YYDKDF (reference sequence). The V gene lost 9 bases and the J gene lost 3 bases, with 11 bases spanning the gap. The CDR3 has 12 residues. Here the CDR3 reads CATRGRDTEAFF. The CDR3 nucleotides read TGTGCCACGAGGGGGAGGGACACTGAAGCTTTCTTT.

This clonotype came up a few times. V is TRBV6-1 and J is TRBJ2-1, with a tentative D call TRBD1 (6 bases). The CDR3 consists of 14 residues. Looked up from germline, CDR1 is MNHNS and CDR2 is SASEGT. V dropped 6 bases and J dropped 4 bases, with 13 bases sitting between them. DNA for the CDR3: TGTGCCAGCAGCATAACAGGGAAATACAATGAGCAGTTCTTC. Translation gives CASSITGKYNEQFF.

This chain connects TRBV4-3 to TRBJ2-1, with 9 positions matching TRBD2. CDR1 LGHNA and CDR2 YSLEER come from the germline V gene. J lost 5 bases, V lost 0 bases, and 17 bases had no gene match. The CDR3 spans 20 residues. The CDR3 here is CASSQEGTWVGGRDDNEQFF. CDR3 nucleotide sequence: TGCGCCAGCAGCCAAGAAGGGACCTGGGTTGGCGGGAGGGATGACAATGAGCAGTTCTTC.

In its sample, this clonotype was seen a few times. The CDR3 region has the DNA TGTGCCAGCACTCCGGGGGGTGTATCCTACAATGAGCAGTTCTTC. This encodes CASTPGGVSYNEQFF. This chain uses TRBV6-2 or TRBV6-3 with TRBJ2-1; 7 bases are a match to TRBD2. J lost 1 base, V lost 7 bases, and 7 bases had no gene match. This CDR3 region has 15 residues. Looked up from germline, CDR1 is MNHEY and CDR2 is SVGEGT.

On this clonotype itself: One base away lies a much larger clone, so this may be a sequencing read error. The rearrangement links TRBV6-1 to TRBJ2-3; D gene unclear. The CDR3 loop spans 15 amino acids. Trimming shortened V by 6 bases and J by 1 base, and 14 bases separated the two germline ends. Germline CDR1 is MNHNS and CDR2 is SASEGT. CDR3 sequence (DNA): TGTGCCAGCAGATCCAGGCGGTTCGGCACAGATACGCAGTATTTT. This gives the protein CASRSRRFGTDTQYF.

V usage is TRBV7-9 and J usage is TRBJ1-6, with D hard to call. Germline V lookup: CDR1 SEHNR, CDR2 FQNEAQ (reference sequence). The CDR3 has 14 residues. The V and J ends lost 1 base and 10 bases respectively, with 11 bases between them. CDR3 in amino acids: CASSLGGVGSPLHF. CDR3 coding DNA: TGTGCCAGCAGCTTAGGCGGGGTAGGATCACCCCTCCACTTT.

V and J are TRBV4-3 and TRBJ2-7; no definite D call. CDR1 is LGHNA, CDR2 YSLEER, per germline. The CDR3 loop spans 15 amino acids. Trimming cost V 3 bases and J 0 bases, with 12 bases left between them. CDR3 nucleotides: TGCGCCAGCAGCCACGCCTTTGGCAACTCCTACGAGCAGTACTTC. Residues: CASSHAFGNSYEQYF.

A few counts support this clonotype. V usage is TRBV5-1 and J usage is TRBJ2-1; D possibly corresponds to TRBD2 (5 bases). V lost 4 bases and J lost 0, with 23 bases in between. The CDR3 length is 19 residues. Germline V lookup: CDR1 SGHRS, CDR2 YFSETQ. This chain's CDR3 is CASSQPPSGSGISYNEQFF. The CDR3 region has the DNA TGCGCCAGCAGCCAACCGCCCAGTGGCAGCGGAATCTCCTACAATGAGCAGTTCTTC.

This clonotype appeared many times. J is TRBJ2-7 and V is TRBV28, with D possibly TRBD1 on 6 matching bases. V gave up 5 bases and J gave up 4 bases, with 9 bases separating them. This CDR3 spans 12 amino acids. Germline V gives CDR1 MDHEN, CDR2 SYDVKM. The CDR3: CASSRTEYEQYF. CDR3 nucleotides: TGTGCCAGCAGTCGGACAGAATACGAGCAGTACTTC. The complete variable domain, with remaining parts taken from reference TRBV28 and TRBJ2-7, reads DVKVTQSSRYLVKRTGEKVFLECVQDMDHENMFWYRQDPGLGLRLIYFSYDVKMKEKGDIPEGYSVSREKKERFSLILESASTNQTSMYLCASSRTEYEQYFGPGTRLTVT.

About this clonotype: A junction boundary mismatches the germline segment, possibly from a read error. The V gene is TRBV15, the J gene TRBJ1-2, with D possibly matching TRBD1 (5 bases). CDR1 and CDR2 from the germline V gene are LNHNV and YYDKDF (reference sequence). This CDR3 has 14 amino acids. The DNA of the CDR3 is TGTGCCAACAGCAAGGTGGGGCCCGGCTATGGCTACACCTTC. This gives the protein CANSKVGPGYGYTF.

This clonotype occurred once. The rearrangement uses TRBV5-1 and TRBJ2-3; 7 bases are shared with TRBD2. Looked up from germline, CDR1 is SGHRS and CDR2 is YFSETQ. Unmatched junction bases numbered 9, after V lost 5 bases and J lost 0 bases. The CDR3 sequence is 16 residues long. The CDR3 DNA sequence: TGCGCCAGCAGAACCCAAGCGGGGTCTAGCACAGATACGCAGTATTTT. It codes for CASRTQAGSSTDTQYF.

The J gene is TRBJ2-7, the V gene TRBV15, with 8 bases lining up with TRBD2. V lost 3 bases and J lost 4; bases outside the gene matches: 5. This CDR3 is built from 14 residues. The germline V gene has CDR1 LNHNV and CDR2 YYDKDF (reference sequence). DNA of the CDR3: TGTGCCACCAGCAGGGTAGCGGGAATATACGAGCAGTACTTC. It encodes CATSRVAGIYEQYF. The full variable domain, completed using reference TRBV15 and TRBJ2-7, is DAMVIQNPRYQVTQFGKPVTLSCSQTLNHNVMYWYQQKSSQAPKLLFHYYDKDFNNEADTPDNFQSRRPNTSFCFLDIRSPGLGDTAMYLCATSRVAGIYEQYFGPGTRLTVT.